This T cell receptor (beta chain) emerged from a study of OX40 agonist ivuxolimab in advanced cancers. Study-level background: Intravenous ivuxolimab at 0.01 to 10 mg/kg was given to patients every 2 weeks. Study results and caveats: Specificity for antigen went undetermined in the expanded peripheral T cells.

This clone has just one count. Its cognate antigen is unknown. TCRdb's copy holds only in-frame clones and misses some; the assay was immunoSEQ multiplex PCR. The sample lists about 70,000 clones; approximately 80% were seen once. Peripheral blood came from all dose cohorts at three timepoints. The CDR3 extends over 12 amino acids. CDR1 is SQVTM, CDR2 ANQGSEA, per germline. J gave up 4 bases and V 7 bases, and 4 bases lay outside the gene matches. The sequence was collected from an adult with an advanced solid tumor such as melanoma, head and neck, liver or kidney cancer. Sequencing used CD4+ or CD8+ T cells sorted from blood, obtained in a trial of the OX40 agonist ivuxolimab. The rearrangement links TRBV29-1 to TRBJ2-1, with 7 bases fitting TRBD2. This CDR3 reads CSAAGGYNEQFF. The CDR3 DNA reads TGCAGCGCCGCCGGGGGGTACAATGAGCAGTTCTTC.